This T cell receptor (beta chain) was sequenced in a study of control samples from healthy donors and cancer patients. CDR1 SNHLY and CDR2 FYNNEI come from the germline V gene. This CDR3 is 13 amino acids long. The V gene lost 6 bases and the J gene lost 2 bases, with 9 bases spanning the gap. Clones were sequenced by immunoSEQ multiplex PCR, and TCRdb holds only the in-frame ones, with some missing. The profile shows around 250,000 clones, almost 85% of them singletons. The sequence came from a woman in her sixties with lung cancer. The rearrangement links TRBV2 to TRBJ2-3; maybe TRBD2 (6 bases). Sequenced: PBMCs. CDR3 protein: CASRGTYTDTQYF. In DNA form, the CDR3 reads TGTGCCAGCAGGGGGACTTACACAGATACGCAGTATTTT.